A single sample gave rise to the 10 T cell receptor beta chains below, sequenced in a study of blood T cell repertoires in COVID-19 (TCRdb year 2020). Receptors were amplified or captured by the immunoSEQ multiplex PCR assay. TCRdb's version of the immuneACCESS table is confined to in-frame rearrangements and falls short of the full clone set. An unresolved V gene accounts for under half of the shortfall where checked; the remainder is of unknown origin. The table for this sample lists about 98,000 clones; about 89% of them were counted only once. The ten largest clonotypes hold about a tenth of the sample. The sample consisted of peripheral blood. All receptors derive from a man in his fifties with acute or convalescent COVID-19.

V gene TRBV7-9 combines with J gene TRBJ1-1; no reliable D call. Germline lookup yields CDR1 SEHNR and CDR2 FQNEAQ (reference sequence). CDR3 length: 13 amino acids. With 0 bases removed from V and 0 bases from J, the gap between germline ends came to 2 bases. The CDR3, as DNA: TGTGCCAGCAGCTTAGCTATGAACACTGAAGCTTTCTTT. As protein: CASSLAMNTEAFF.

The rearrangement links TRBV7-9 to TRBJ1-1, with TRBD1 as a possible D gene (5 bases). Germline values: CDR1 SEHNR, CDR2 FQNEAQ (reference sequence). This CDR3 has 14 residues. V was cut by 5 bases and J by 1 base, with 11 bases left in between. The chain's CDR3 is CASSQGNPNTEAFF. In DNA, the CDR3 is TGTGCCAGCAGCCAGGGTAACCCGAACACTGAAGCTTTCTTT.

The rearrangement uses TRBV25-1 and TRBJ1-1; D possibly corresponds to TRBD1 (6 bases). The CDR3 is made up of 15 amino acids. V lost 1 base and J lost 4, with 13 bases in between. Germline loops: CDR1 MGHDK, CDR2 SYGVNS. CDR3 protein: CASSEFQGGGTEAFF. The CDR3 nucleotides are TGTGCCAGCAGTGAATTCCAGGGAGGGGGCACTGAAGCTTTCTTT. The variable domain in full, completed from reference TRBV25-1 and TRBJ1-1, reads EADIYQTPRYLVIGTGKKITLECSQTMGHDKMYWYQQDPGMELHLIHYSYGVNSTEKGDLSSESTVSRIRTEHFPLTLESARPSHTSQYLCASSEFQGGGTEAFFGQGTRLTVV.

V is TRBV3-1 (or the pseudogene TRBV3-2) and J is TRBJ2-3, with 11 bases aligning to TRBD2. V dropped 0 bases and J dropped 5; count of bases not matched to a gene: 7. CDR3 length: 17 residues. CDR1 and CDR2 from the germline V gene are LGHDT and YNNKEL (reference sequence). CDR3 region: CASSQDIAGGPIDTQYF. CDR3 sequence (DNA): TGTGCCAGCAGCCAAGATATAGCGGGAGGGCCAATAGATACGCAGTATTTT.

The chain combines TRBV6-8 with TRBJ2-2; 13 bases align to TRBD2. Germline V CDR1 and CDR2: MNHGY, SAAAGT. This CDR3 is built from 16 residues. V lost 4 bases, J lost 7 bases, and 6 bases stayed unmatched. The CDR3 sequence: CASSSTGTSGNGELFF. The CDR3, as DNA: TGTGCCAGCAGTTCCACCGGGACTAGCGGGAACGGGGAGCTGTTTTTT.

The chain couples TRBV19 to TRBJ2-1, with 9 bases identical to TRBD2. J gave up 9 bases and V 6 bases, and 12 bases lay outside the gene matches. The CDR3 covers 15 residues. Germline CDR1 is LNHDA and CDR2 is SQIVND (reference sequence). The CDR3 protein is CASRDSGSLGIEQFF. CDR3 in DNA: TGTGCCAGTAGGGATAGCGGGAGCTTAGGTATTGAGCAGTTCTTC.

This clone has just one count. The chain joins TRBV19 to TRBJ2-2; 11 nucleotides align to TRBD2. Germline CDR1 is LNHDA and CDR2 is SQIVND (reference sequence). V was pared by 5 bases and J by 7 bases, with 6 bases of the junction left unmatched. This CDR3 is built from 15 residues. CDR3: CASSALAGVFGELFF. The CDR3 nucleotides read TGTGCCAGTAGTGCACTAGCGGGAGTTTTCGGGGAGCTGTTTTTT.

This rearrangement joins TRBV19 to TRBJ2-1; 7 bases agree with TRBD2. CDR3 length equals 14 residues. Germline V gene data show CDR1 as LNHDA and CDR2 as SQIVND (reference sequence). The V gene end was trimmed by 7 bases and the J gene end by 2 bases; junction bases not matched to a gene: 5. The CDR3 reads CASKGGSAYNEQFF. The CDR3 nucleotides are TGTGCCAGTAAGGGCGGGAGCGCCTACAATGAGCAGTTCTTC.

The CDR3 protein is CASSQGGREGGNTQYF. The CDR3 bases are TGCGCCAGCAGCCAAGGTGGGCGGGAGGGGGGAAATACGCAGTATTTT. This chain links TRBV4-1 with TRBJ2-3, with TRBD2 matching over 9 bases. V was clipped by 1 base and J by 7 bases; unmatched bases: 9. In germline, CDR1 is MGHRA, CDR2 YSYEKL. CDR3 length: 16 residues.

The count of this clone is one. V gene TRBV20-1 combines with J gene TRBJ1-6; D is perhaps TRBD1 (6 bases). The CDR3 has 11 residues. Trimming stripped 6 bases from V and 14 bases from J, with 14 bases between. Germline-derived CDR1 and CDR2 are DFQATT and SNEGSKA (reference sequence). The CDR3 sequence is CSAESGVTLHF. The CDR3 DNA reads TGCAGTGCCGAATCAGGGGTAACCCTCCACTTT.